This T cell receptor (beta chain) was sequenced in a study of T cells in Graves' hyperthyroidism and ophthalmopathy. Study details: Peripheral blood was secured at the point of initial diagnosis, before any treatment.

CDR3 length: 16 amino acids. The V end was cut by 0 bases, the J end by 2 bases, with 12 bases between. Germline CDR1 reads LNHNV; CDR2 reads YYDKDF (reference sequence). This clonotype was found a few times. Its antigen remains unknown. Researchers amplified the TCR beta CDR3 regions from RNA transcripts. The HTBI set primed first-round TCR CDR3 RT-PCR. TCRdb called the multiplex PCR reads again in MiXCR, with one record for every CDR3 protein. In the table there are 600,000 to 650,000 distinct CDR3 sequences, 16% of which are singletons. Graves' hyperthyroidism showing no ophthalmopathy progression within 18 months was considered stable. The study, taken as a whole, reports: Most clonotypes expanded in the thyroid (above 0.001) were also present in blood.

The sequenced material came from blood. The clonotype comes from a woman younger than 45 with Graves' hyperthyroidism. The V gene is TRBV15, the J gene TRBJ2-3; D gene ambiguous. The CDR3 sequence: CATSRDSQTPTDTQYF. The DNA of the CDR3 is TGTGCCACCAGCAGAGATAGCCAGACCCCCACAGATACGCAGTATTTT.